The present entry profiles one TCR beta chain with its context. The junction differs from germline at one of its ends, possibly a read error. The data are from a study of blood T cells in healthy people across ages. This CDR3 comprises 13 residues. Germline-derived CDR1 and CDR2 are SGHTA and FQGNSA. The study recruited healthy Caucasian donors from Russia who were aged about 6 to 95. The sample, approximately 11 milliliters of peripheral blood, was drawn from each donor. The second PCR ran about 6 to 12 cycles with a sample-barcoded 5' primer and J-beta primers. Template switching added a 12-random-nucleotide identifier to every cDNA molecule. TCRdb reanalysed the 5' RACE reads using MiXCR and keeps one entry per CDR3 protein. The sample has roughly 800,000 distinct CDR3 sequences, 55% to 75% seen once; the top ten hold approximately 23%.

This sequence joins TRBV7-2 and TRBJ1-6; D gene ambiguous. Sequencing used blood. This TCR came from a man aged 25-45 years in good health. CDR3 sequence: CAGSSPWTVTLHF. CDR3 nucleotide sequence: TGTGCCGGCAGCTCCCCTTGGACTGTTACCCTCCACTTT.